This TCR beta chain is from a study of cytomegalovirus exposure and HLA in healthy donors. Study outcomes and limitations: In a later analysis, TCR beta V- and J-gene trimming was associated with a missense DCLRE1C variant. In vitro work confirmed that a few CMV-associated chains recognize CMV antigens. Most TCR sequences were rare, but some public TCRs occurred in many donors.

With regard to this clone: The antigen is undetermined.

60 Vbeta and 13 Jbeta primers were used in PCR. Sequenced by immunoSEQ multiplex PCR; TCRdb stores in-frame clones only, minus some. The sample shows over 100,000 clones, 76% of them seen only once. Per germline, CDR1 SGHNT and CDR2 YYREEE (reference sequence). Trimming took 4 bases from V and 4 from J, leaving 17 bases between them. This CDR3 comprises 15 residues. This TCR came from a woman in her forties or fifties in good health and CMV-seropositive. This chain connects TRBV5-4 to TRBJ1-2; D might be TRBD1 (5 bases). Sequenced sample: PBMCs. The CDR3 region has the DNA TGTGCCAGCAGCCCCCTGGGGCAGGGAGGCTATGGCTACACCTTC. This translates into CASSPLGQGGYGYTF. Supplemented by reference TRBV5-4 and TRBJ1-2, the full variable domain reads ETGVTQSPTHLIKTRGQQVTLRCSSQSGHNTVSWYQQALGQGPQFIFQYYREEENGRGNFPPRFSGLQFPNYSSELNVNALELDDSALYLCASSPLGQGGYGYTFGSGTRLTVV.